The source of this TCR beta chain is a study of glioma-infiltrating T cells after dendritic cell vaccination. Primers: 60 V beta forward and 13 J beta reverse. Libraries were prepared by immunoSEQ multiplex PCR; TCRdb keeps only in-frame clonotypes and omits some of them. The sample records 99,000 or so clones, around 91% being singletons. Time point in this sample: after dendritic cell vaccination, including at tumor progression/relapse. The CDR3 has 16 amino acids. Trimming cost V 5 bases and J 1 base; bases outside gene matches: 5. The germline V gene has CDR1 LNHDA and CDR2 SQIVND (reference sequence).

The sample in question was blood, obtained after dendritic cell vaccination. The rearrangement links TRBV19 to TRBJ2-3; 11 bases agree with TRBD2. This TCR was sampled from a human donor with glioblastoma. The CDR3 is CASSSGLADGTDTQYF. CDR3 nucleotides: TGTGCCAGTAGTTCGGGACTAGCGGACGGCACAGATACGCAGTATTTT.